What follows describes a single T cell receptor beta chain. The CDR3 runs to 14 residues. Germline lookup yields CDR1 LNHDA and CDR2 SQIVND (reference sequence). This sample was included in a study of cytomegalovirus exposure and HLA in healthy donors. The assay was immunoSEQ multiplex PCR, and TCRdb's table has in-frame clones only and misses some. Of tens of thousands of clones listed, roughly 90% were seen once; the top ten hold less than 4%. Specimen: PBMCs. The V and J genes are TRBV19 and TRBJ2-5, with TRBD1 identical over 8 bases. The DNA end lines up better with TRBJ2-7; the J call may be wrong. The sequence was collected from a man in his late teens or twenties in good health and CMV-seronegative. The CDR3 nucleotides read TGTGCCAGTAGTATTACAGGGGGAGCCTACGAGCAGTACTTC. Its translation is CASSITGGAYEQYF.